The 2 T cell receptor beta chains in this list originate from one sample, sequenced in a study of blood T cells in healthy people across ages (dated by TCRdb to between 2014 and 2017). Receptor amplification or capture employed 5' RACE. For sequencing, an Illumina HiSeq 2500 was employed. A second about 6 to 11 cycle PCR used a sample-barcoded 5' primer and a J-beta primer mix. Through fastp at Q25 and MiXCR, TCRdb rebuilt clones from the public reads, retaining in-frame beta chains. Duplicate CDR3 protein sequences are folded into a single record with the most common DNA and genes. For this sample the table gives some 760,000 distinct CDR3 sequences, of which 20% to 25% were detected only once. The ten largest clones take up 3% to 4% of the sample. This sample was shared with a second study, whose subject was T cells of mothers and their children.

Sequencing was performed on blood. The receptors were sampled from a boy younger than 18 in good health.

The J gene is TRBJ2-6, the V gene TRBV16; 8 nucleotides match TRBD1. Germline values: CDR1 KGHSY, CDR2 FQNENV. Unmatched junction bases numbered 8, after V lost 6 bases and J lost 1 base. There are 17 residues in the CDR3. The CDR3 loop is CASSGDRPDSGANVLTF. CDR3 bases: TGTGCCAGCAGTGGGGACAGGCCCGATTCTGGGGCCAACGTCCTGACTTTC. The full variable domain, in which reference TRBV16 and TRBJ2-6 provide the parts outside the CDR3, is GEEVAQTPKHLVRGEGQKAKLYCAPIKGHSYVFWYQQVLKNEFKFLISFQNENVFDETGMPKERFSAKCLPNSPCSLEIQATKLEDSAVYFCASSGDRPDSGANVLTFGAGSRLTVL.

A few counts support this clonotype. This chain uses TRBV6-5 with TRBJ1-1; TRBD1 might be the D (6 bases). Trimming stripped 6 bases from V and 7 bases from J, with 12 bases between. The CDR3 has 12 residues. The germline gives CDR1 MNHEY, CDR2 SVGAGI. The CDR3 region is CASRDRRGEAFF. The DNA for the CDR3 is TGTGCCAGCAGAGACAGGAGGGGTGAAGCTTTCTTT.